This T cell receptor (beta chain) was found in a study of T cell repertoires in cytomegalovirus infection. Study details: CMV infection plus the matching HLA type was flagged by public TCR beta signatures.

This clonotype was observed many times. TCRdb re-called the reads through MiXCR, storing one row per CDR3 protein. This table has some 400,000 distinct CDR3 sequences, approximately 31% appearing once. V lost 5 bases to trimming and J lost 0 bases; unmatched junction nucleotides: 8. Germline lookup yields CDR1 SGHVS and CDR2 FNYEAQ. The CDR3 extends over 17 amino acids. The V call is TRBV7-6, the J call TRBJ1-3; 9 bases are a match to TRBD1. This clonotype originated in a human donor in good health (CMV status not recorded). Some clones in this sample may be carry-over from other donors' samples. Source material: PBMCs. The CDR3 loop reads CASSLGTGLGSGNTIYF. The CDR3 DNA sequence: TGTGCCAGCAGCCTTGGGACAGGGTTAGGCTCTGGAAACACCATATATTTT.